Each of the 22 T cell receptor beta chains below was sequenced from the same sample in a study of blood T cell repertoires in COVID-19 (dated by TCRdb to about 2020). The library was built by means of the immunoSEQ multiplex PCR assay. The source is immuneACCESS, and TCRdb retained only in-frame sequences with V and J called. Part of the clones is not carried over; for the studies checked, unresolved V genes explain less than half of this, and the remainder is unexplained. Counted in this sample were fewer than 350,000 clones; approximately 85% of them appeared once. The ten top clones hold approximately 7.5% of the sample. What was sequenced was peripheral blood. These receptors all stem from a human donor in a cohort sampled during active COVID-19.

V usage is TRBV30 and J usage is TRBJ1-2; possibly TRBD1 for D (5 bases). V shed 3 bases and J shed 2 bases, with 10 bases lying between them. Germline V gene data show CDR1 as GTSNPN and CDR2 as SVGIG (reference sequence). The CDR3 has 13 amino acids. The CDR3 nucleotides read TGTGCCTGGAGAGGGACTGTCAACTATGGCTACACCTTC. Amino acid sequence: CAWRGTVNYGYTF.

This clone was seen a handful of times. V usage is TRBV18 and J usage is TRBJ1-2, with 11 bases that match TRBD1. CDR3 length: 17 residues. V lost 3 bases, J lost 0 bases, and 6 bases stayed unmatched. Germline V lookup: CDR1 KGHSH, CDR2 LQKENI. CDR3 region: CASSPWTGGTANYGYTF. Written as DNA, the CDR3 is TGTGCCAGCTCACCCTGGACAGGGGGCACCGCTAACTATGGCTACACCTTC.

The genes are TRBV30 and TRBJ2-7, with D possibly TRBD2 on 5 matching bases. This CDR3 is 14 amino acids long. Germline loops: CDR1 GTSNPN, CDR2 SVGIG (reference sequence). V was trimmed by 4 bases and J by 5 bases, leaving 18 bases between them. CDR3 nucleotide sequence: TGTGCCTGGAACCCGTGGGGAGTCGACGACGAGCAGTACTTC. It yields the protein CAWNPWGVDDEQYF.

This rearrangement joins TRBV7-8 to TRBJ1-4; D is undetermined. Germline loops: CDR1 SGHVS, CDR2 FQNEAQ. This CDR3 is built from 15 residues. V lost 2 bases and J lost 4, with 11 bases in between. The CDR3 region is CASSLRGRNNEKLFF. In nucleotides, the CDR3 is TGTGCCAGCAGCTTAAGAGGAAGAAATAATGAAAAACTGTTTTTT.

V usage is TRBV7-9 and J usage is TRBJ2-7; D perhaps matches TRBD2 (5 bases). This CDR3 has 16 residues. Trimming removed 0 bases at V and 3 bases at J, with 15 bases between. Germline values: CDR1 SEHNR, CDR2 FQNEAQ (reference sequence). The CDR3 protein is CASSLARVARDYEQYF. The DNA for the CDR3 is TGTGCCAGCAGCTTAGCGAGGGTGGCGAGGGACTACGAGCAGTACTTC.

V is TRBV4-1 and J is TRBJ1-1, with D possibly TRBD1 on 5 matching bases. The CDR3 is made up of 17 amino acids. Between the trimmed V and J ends, which lost 1 base and 3 bases, there was a span of 18 bases. Germline assignment: CDR1 MGHRA and CDR2 YSYEKL. In DNA, the CDR3 is TGCGCCAGCAGCCAAGGTGGAAGCAGGGTCGTTGACACTGAAGCTTTCTTT. Translated: CASSQGGSRVVDTEAFF.

This clone is a singleton in its sample. This chain uses TRBV6-1 with TRBJ1-5; 8 bases map to TRBD1. Losses at the gene ends were 2 bases for V and 6 bases for J; bases not matched to a gene: 15. This CDR3 region has 18 residues. From germline, CDR1 is MNHNS and CDR2 SASEGT. CDR3 sequence (DNA): TGTGCCAGCAGTGAATTGGTCCGCGTAGACAGGGGCCGTCAGCCCCAGCATTTT. It translates to CASSELVRVDRGRQPQHF.

There are a few counts of this clone. The gene calls are TRBV7-9 and TRBJ1-6; no clear D gene. Germline assignment: CDR1 SEHNR and CDR2 FQNEAQ (reference sequence). This CDR3 comprises 14 residues. Deletions cut 1 base from V and 7 bases from J, with 8 bases between. As DNA, the CDR3 is TGTGCCAGCAGCTTAGTACTCCCCAATTCACCCCTCCACTTT. As protein: CASSLVLPNSPLHF.

This clone was observed a few times. The CDR3 region has the DNA TGTGCCAGCAGTTTGTCCGTGAATCAGCCCCAGCATTTT. This codes for CASSLSVNQPQHF. The chain carries TRBV12-3 or TRBV12-4 and TRBJ1-5, with D uncertain. Trimming shortened V by 3 bases and J by 4 bases, and 7 bases separated the two germline ends. The CDR3 has 13 residues.

This sequence joins TRBV18 and TRBJ1-1; TRBD1 aligns across 8 bases. The trim removed 5 bases at V and 5 bases at J, leaving 16 bases unmatched. CDR3 length: 17 amino acids. The germline gives CDR1 KGHSH, CDR2 LQKENI. Here the CDR3 DNA reads TGTGCCAGCTCATTCCCTTTAGGGGGACAGGATAGGACTGAAGCTTTCTTT. It yields the protein CASSFPLGGQDRTEAFF.

This chain links TRBV29-1 with TRBJ2-3; D is possibly TRBD2 (5 bases). The CDR3 is 12 residues long. Germline V gene sequence: CDR1 SQVTM, CDR2 ANQGSEA. Trimming pared 4 bases from V and 1 base from J, leaving 6 bases between. The chain's CDR3 is CSVVRGTDTQYF. CDR3 nucleotides: TGCAGCGTTGTGAGGGGCACAGATACGCAGTATTTT.

This clone was seen only a few times. The V and J genes are TRBV6-6 and TRBJ1-6, with a possible D match to TRBD1 (5 bases). CDR1 is MNHNY and CDR2 is SVGAGI in the germline V gene (reference sequence). Trimming stripped 0 bases from V and 8 bases from J, with 11 bases between. The CDR3 spans 15 residues. The CDR3 loop is CASSYSAGTYSPLHF. CDR3 sequence (DNA): TGTGCCAGCAGTTACTCTGCAGGGACTTATTCACCCCTCCACTTT.

This chain links TRBV27 with TRBJ2-1; 13 bases are a match to TRBD2. Looked up from germline, CDR1 is MNHEY and CDR2 is SMNVEV (reference sequence). The CDR3 consists of 16 residues. The J segment lost 4 bases and the V segment lost 6 bases, leaving 6 bases of the junction unmatched. The DNA for the CDR3 is TGTGCCAGCAGGACTAGCGGGGGGTCTCCTTACAATGAGCAGTTCTTC. Translating gives CASRTSGGSPYNEQFF.

This clone was recorded once. V gene TRBV29-1 combines with J gene TRBJ2-1; D uncertain. The CDR3 loop spans 14 amino acids. Deletions cut 1 base from V and 9 bases from J, with 16 bases between. Germline V gene sequence: CDR1 SQVTM, CDR2 ANQGSEA. The CDR3 here is CSVEGSLGHGEQFF. The CDR3 DNA follows: TGCAGCGTTGAAGGTAGCCTTGGTCACGGTGAGCAGTTCTTC.

The V call is TRBV27, the J call TRBJ1-6; 8 nucleotides agree with TRBD1. Per germline, CDR1 MNHEY and CDR2 SMNVEV (reference sequence). Trimming removed 6 bases from V and 8 bases from J; junction bases left unmatched: 18. This CDR3 region has 18 residues. CDR3 region: CASRRQGNFHFNDSPLHF. CDR3 DNA sequence: TGTGCCAGCAGGAGACAGGGGAATTTTCATTTCAATGATTCACCCCTCCACTTT.

This sequence joins TRBV10-3 and TRBJ2-7; 12 nucleotides line up with TRBD1. V lost 3 bases to trimming and J lost 5 bases; unmatched junction nucleotides: 5. The CDR3 consists of 15 residues. Per germline, CDR1 ENHRY and CDR2 SYGVKD. CDR3 sequence (DNA): TGTGCCATCAGTGATCCCGGGACAGGGGGCCACGAGCAGTACTTC. The encoded protein is CAISDPGTGGHEQYF.

The rearrangement uses TRBV19 and TRBJ2-7, with 7 nucleotides matching TRBD2. The V and J ends lost 3 bases and 1 base, in that order; junction bases with no gene match: 6. Germline V lookup: CDR1 LNHDA, CDR2 SQIVND (reference sequence). The CDR3 totals 15 residues. CDR3 DNA: TGTGCCAGTAGTATCACCCTAGCGGCATCCTACGAGCAGTACTTC. This translates into CASSITLAASYEQYF. The full variable domain, completed using reference TRBV19 and TRBJ2-7, is DGGITQSPKYLFRKEGQNVTLSCEQNLNHDAMYWYRQDPGQGLRLIYYSQIVNDFQKGDIAEGYSVSREKKESFPLTVTSAQKNPTAFYLCASSITLAASYEQYFGPGTRLTVT.

The chain joins TRBV6-1 to TRBJ2-2; TRBD2 is a possible D gene (6 bases). Deletions cut 2 bases from V and 8 bases from J, with 12 bases between. Germline V gives CDR1 MNHNS, CDR2 SASEGT. This CDR3 contains 14 residues. The DNA of the CDR3 is TGTGCCAGCAGTGAATTTACGGGGGTTGGGGAGCTGTTTTTT. It encodes CASSEFTGVGELFF.

The CDR3 region has the DNA TGTGCCAGCAGTGGGGGACAGGGCCTCTATGAGCAGTTCTTC. It specifies CASSGGQGLYEQFF. V is TRBV6-4 and J is TRBJ2-1; 9 bases fit TRBD1. Germline lookup yields CDR1 MRHNA and CDR2 SNTAGT. Unmatched junction bases numbered 6, after V lost 4 bases and J lost 8 bases. The CDR3 covers 14 residues.

The gene calls are TRBV5-6 and TRBJ2-2, with D unresolved. The CDR3 extends over 17 amino acids. Germline values: CDR1 SGHDT, CDR2 YYEEEE. Trimming removed 1 base from V and 0 bases from J, with 13 bases in between. The CDR3 nucleotides are TGTGCCAGCAGCTTGTGGCCATACAGCACGAACACCGGGGAGCTGTTTTTT. Its translation is CASSLWPYSTNTGELFF.

Concerning this clone: Other DNA sequences of this sample code for an identical CDR3. The chain carries TRBV3-1 (or the pseudogene TRBV3-2) and TRBJ1-1, with 7 bases identical to TRBD1. Germline CDR1 and CDR2: LGHDT and YNNKEL (reference sequence). This CDR3 comprises 12 residues. V gave up 4 bases and J gave up 5 bases; unmatched junction bases: 1. The CDR3 DNA sequence: TGTGCCAGCAGCCGCAGGGGGACTGAAGCTTTCTTT. Its translation: CASSRRGTEAFF.

This clone appeared once. The chain links TRBV25-1 to TRBJ1-1; tentative D call: TRBD1 (5 bases). Germline loops: CDR1 MGHDK, CDR2 SYGVNS. V lost 3 bases and J lost 0, with 11 bases in between. CDR3 length equals 15 residues. In nucleotides, the CDR3 is TGTGCCAGCAGTGATCCCGGGGGACTGAACACTGAAGCTTTCTTT. It is translated as CASSDPGGLNTEAFF.